Shown below are 24 T cell receptor beta chains from a single sample sequenced in a study of OX40 agonist ivuxolimab in advanced cancers. Assay used: immunoSEQ multiplex PCR; TCRdb lists only in-frame clones, some missing. The sample lists approximately 60,000 clones; approximately 92% were seen once. The sequencing used CD4+ or CD8+ T cells sorted from blood, collected in a trial of the OX40 agonist ivuxolimab. The source of these receptors is an adult with an advanced solid tumor such as melanoma, head and neck, liver or kidney cancer.

The CDR3 bases are TGTGCCAGTAGTTTCGGGATCACCGGGGAGCTGTTTTTT. It encodes CASSFGITGELFF. The gene calls are TRBV19 and TRBJ2-2; a possible D gene is TRBD2 (5 bases). The CDR3 is 13 amino acids. The V end lost 5 bases, the J end lost 4 bases, and 8 bases lay between the germline ends. In germline, CDR1 is LNHDA, CDR2 SQIVND (reference sequence).

The rearrangement joins TRBV19 to TRBJ2-4; the D gene is possibly TRBD2 (6 bases). CDR1 and CDR2 (germline): LNHDA, SQIVND (reference sequence). V lost 3 bases, J lost 3 bases, and 12 bases lay in between. The CDR3 runs to 15 residues. The CDR3 protein is CASSIVGEVKNIQYF. The CDR3 nucleotides read TGTGCCAGTAGTATTGTAGGGGAGGTCAAAAACATTCAGTACTTC.

The chain joins TRBV10-2 to TRBJ1-4, with D unclear. This CDR3 region has 11 residues. The germline V gene encodes CDR1 WSHSY and CDR2 SAAADI. Trimming removed 2 bases at V and 8 bases at J, with 3 bases between. This CDR3 is CASSEGEKLFF. CDR3 DNA: TGCGCCAGCAGTGAGGGGGAAAAACTGTTTTTT.

CDR3 amino acids: CASSLGGSHTDTEAFF. DNA of the CDR3: TGTGCCAGCAGCTTGGGAGGGAGTCACACTGACACTGAAGCTTTCTTT. This sequence joins TRBV5-6 and TRBJ1-1; D is undetermined. The CDR3 consists of 16 residues. The V gene lost 0 bases and the J gene lost 3 bases, with 15 bases spanning the gap. Germline V gene sequence: CDR1 SGHDT, CDR2 YYEEEE.

The chain employs TRBV28 and TRBJ2-3; the D is unclear. Germline CDR1 reads MDHEN; CDR2 reads SYDVKM. Deletions cut 5 bases from V and 0 bases from J, with 6 bases between. The CDR3 is 13 amino acids. CDR3: CASSMTSTDTQYF. The CDR3 bases are TGTGCCAGCAGTATGACTAGCACAGATACGCAGTATTTT.

J is TRBJ2-1 and V is TRBV7-9; D remains unclear. The germline V gene encodes CDR1 SEHNR and CDR2 FQNEAQ (reference sequence). V lost 0 bases, J lost 9 bases, and 3 bases lay in between. This CDR3 contains 11 residues. This chain's CDR3 is CASSLAGEQFF. CDR3 DNA sequence: TGTGCCAGCAGCTTAGCAGGTGAGCAGTTCTTC.

The chain recombines TRBV7-9 with TRBJ2-7; D is unresolved. V was clipped by 4 bases and J by 2 bases, with 9 bases between them. The CDR3 has 13 amino acids. CDR1 SEHNR and CDR2 FQNEAQ come from the germline V gene (reference sequence). The CDR3 sequence is CASSSPWAYEQYF. CDR3 sequence (DNA): TGTGCCAGCAGCTCTCCTTGGGCCTACGAGCAGTACTTC.

About this clone: At one end the junction does not follow the germline gene, possibly because of a read error. CDR3 protein: CASREGTRADNEQFF. The CDR3 DNA reads as TGTGCGAGCAGAGAGGGGACTAGGGCTGACAATGAGCAGTTCTTC. This rearrangement joins TRBV2 to TRBJ2-1; 8 nucleotides agree with TRBD2. Per the germline V gene, CDR1 is SNHLY and CDR2 is FYNNEI. CDR3 length: 15 amino acids.

V gene TRBV29-1 combines with J gene TRBJ2-7; the D gene is possibly TRBD2 (6 bases). CDR3 length: 13 residues. The V end lost 2 bases, the J end lost 2 bases, and 10 bases lay between the germline ends. CDR1 is SQVTM and CDR2 is ANQGSEA in the germline V gene. In DNA form, the CDR3 reads TGCAGCGTTGAATCCAGGACTACCTACGAGCAGTACTTC. This sequence encodes CSVESRTTYEQYF.

The genes are TRBV30 and TRBJ2-1; D gene uncertain. V was trimmed by 3 bases and J by 0 bases, leaving 12 bases between them. CDR1 and CDR2 (germline): GTSNPN, SVGIG (reference sequence). This CDR3 region has 15 residues. CDR3 nucleotides: TGTGCCTGGAGCCTTGGGGTTAGCTCCTACAATGAGCAGTTCTTC. Protein product: CAWSLGVSSYNEQFF.

The chain combines TRBV7-8 with TRBJ2-5; 10 bases align to TRBD2. The length of the CDR3 is 16 residues. Looked up from germline, CDR1 is SGHVS and CDR2 is FQNEAQ. The V gene end was trimmed by 4 bases and the J gene end by 0 bases; junction bases not matched to a gene: 5. The CDR3 DNA sequence: TGTGCCAGCAGCTGGACTAGCGGAAAGGACCAAGAGACCCAGTACTTC. This translates into CASSWTSGKDQETQYF.

In its sample, this clone was seen once. The chain uses TRBV27 and TRBJ2-1; D remains ambiguous. This CDR3 is 15 amino acids long. V lost 5 bases to trimming and J lost 7 bases, with 18 bases between them. CDR1 is MNHEY and CDR2 is SMNVEV in the germline V gene (reference sequence). The CDR3 DNA is TGTGCCAGCAGTCCCCGGACCCAAATCTGGAATGAGCAGTTCTTC. This codes for CASSPRTQIWNEQFF.

The chain combines TRBV27 with TRBJ1-1; 7 bases are shared with TRBD1. Per the germline V gene, CDR1 is MNHEY and CDR2 is SMNVEV (reference sequence). J was trimmed by 5 bases and V by 5 bases; bases with no gene match: 14. There are 16 residues in the CDR3. The CDR3 loop is CASSPPPQGRATEAFF. The CDR3 bases are TGTGCCAGCAGTCCCCCCCCACAGGGGCGGGCGACTGAAGCTTTCTTT.

The chain has TRBV10-3 and TRBJ2-2; 11 nucleotides match TRBD1. The J segment lost 2 bases and the V segment lost 10 bases, leaving 3 bases of the junction unmatched. CDR1 and CDR2 from the germline V gene are ENHRY and SYGVKD. CDR3 length: 14 residues. The CDR3 reads CATWTGGNTGELFF. The CDR3 coding sequence is TGTGCCACCTGGACAGGGGGCAACACCGGGGAGCTGTTTTTT.

The chain recombines TRBV6-5 with TRBJ1-2, with D possibly being TRBD1 (5 bases). Trimming removed 5 bases at V and 6 bases at J, with 13 bases between. CDR1 is MNHEY and CDR2 is SVGAGI in the germline V gene. The CDR3 runs to 13 residues. CDR3 protein: CASSGGPLDGYTF. For the CDR3, the DNA is TGTGCCAGCAGTGGGGGACCGCTTGATGGCTACACCTTC.

The genes are TRBV13 and TRBJ2-2; D is ambiguous. The CDR3 extends over 11 amino acids. Trimming took 0 bases from V and 13 from J, leaving 6 bases between them. Germline-derived CDR1 and CDR2 are PRHDT and FYEKMQ (reference sequence). The CDR3 protein is CASSLGVGLFF. In DNA form, the CDR3 reads TGTGCCAGCAGCTTAGGCGTAGGGCTGTTTTTT.

The chain is built from TRBV9 and TRBJ2-2; D is unresolved. This CDR3 contains 16 residues. Trimming took off 0 bases at V and 3 bases at J, with 12 bases between the two ends. Germline V gene lookup returns CDR1 SGDLS and CDR2 YYNGEE. Here the CDR3 DNA reads TGTGCCAGCAGCGTAGCAAGTGTGAGAGACACCGGGGAGCTGTTTTTT. This encodes CASSVASVRDTGELFF.

The chain combines TRBV9 with TRBJ2-3; 15 nucleotides agree with TRBD2. The CDR3 covers 17 residues. Germline-derived CDR1 and CDR2 are SGDLS and YYNGEE. The junction had 3 bases not matched to a gene; V was cut back by 0 bases and J by 4 bases. The CDR3 region is CASSVGTSGGASDTQYF. The CDR3 DNA reads TGTGCCAGCAGCGTAGGGACTAGCGGGGGGGCTTCAGATACGCAGTATTTT.

The chain links TRBV5-4 to TRBJ1-2, with D uncertain. V lost 0 bases to trimming and J lost 0 bases, with 6 bases between them. CDR3 length equals 14 residues. The germline gives CDR1 SGHNT, CDR2 YYREEE (reference sequence). CDR3 amino acids: CASSLGSANYGYTF. In nucleotides, the CDR3 is TGTGCCAGCAGCTTGGGGTCGGCTAACTATGGCTACACCTTC.

The genes are TRBV13 and TRBJ1-1, with D perhaps matching TRBD1 (5 bases). This CDR3 has 15 residues. Germline CDR1 is PRHDT and CDR2 is FYEKMQ (reference sequence). V shed 4 bases and J shed 1 base, with 13 bases lying between them. The CDR3 spells CASSSRWGRNTEAFF. The CDR3 DNA reads TGTGCCAGCAGCTCCCGGTGGGGGAGGAACACTGAAGCTTTCTTT.

The chain recombines TRBV10-1 with TRBJ2-3; 10 nucleotides line up with TRBD2. The CDR3 length is 14 residues. V gave up 10 bases and J gave up 4 bases; unmatched junction bases: 8. The germline V gene has CDR1 WNHNN and CDR2 SYGVQD (reference sequence). CDR3 loop: CATRAGGPADTQYF. The DNA for the CDR3 is TGCGCCACCAGAGCGGGAGGGCCGGCAGATACGCAGTATTTT.

CDR3 nucleotide sequence: TGTGCCAGCAGCCCCATAAGCGGGACAGGAACAGATACGCAGTATTTT. It yields the protein CASSPISGTGTDTQYF. V and J are TRBV28 and TRBJ2-3; D is perhaps TRBD1 (8 bases). Germline CDR1 MDHEN, CDR2 SYDVKM. Trimming pared 6 bases from V and 3 bases from J, leaving 19 bases between. The CDR3 spans 16 residues.

With regard to this clone: Mismatch with germline at one junction end may stem from a read error. Other DNA sequences in the same sample also yield this CDR3. This chain links TRBV11-3 with TRBJ1-1, with TRBD1 as a possible D gene (5 bases). The germline V gene encodes CDR1 SGHNT and CDR2 YENEEA. CDR3 length: 13 amino acids. CDR3 nucleotides: TGTGCCAGCAGCTCCCGAACGGGACGGGAAGCCTTCTTT. Amino acid sequence: CASSSRTGREAFF.

The chain carries TRBV11-3 and TRBJ1-1, with D perhaps TRBD1 (6 bases). Germline values: CDR1 SGHNT, CDR2 YENEEA. V was trimmed by 5 bases and J by 6 bases, leaving 13 bases between them. This CDR3 is 13 amino acids long. CDR3 sequence reads: CASSKYGQSEAFF. CDR3 nucleotide sequence: TGTGCCAGCAGCAAATACGGACAGTCTGAAGCTTTCTTT.